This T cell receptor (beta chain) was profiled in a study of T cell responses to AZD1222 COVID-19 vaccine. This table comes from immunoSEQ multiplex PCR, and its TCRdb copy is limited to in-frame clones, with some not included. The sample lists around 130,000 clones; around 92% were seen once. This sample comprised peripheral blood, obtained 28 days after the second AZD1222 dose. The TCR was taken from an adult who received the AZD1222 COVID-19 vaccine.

The CDR3, as DNA: TGTGCCCGAGGTGGCAATGAGCAGTTCTTC. Translation gives CARGGNEQFF. The V and J genes are TRBV30 and TRBJ2-1; D unclear. This CDR3 has 10 amino acids. CDR1 and CDR2 from the germline V gene are GTSNPN and SVGIG (reference sequence). Trimming removed 8 bases from V and 6 bases from J, with 8 bases in between.